This record covers a single T cell receptor beta chain. Its antigen target is currently unknown. No qualities accompany the bases; no much larger clone lies one base away. This sample was included in a study of control samples from healthy donors and cancer patients (dated by TCRdb to about 2020). The method behind the library was the immunoSEQ multiplex PCR assay. TCRdb mirrors the immuneACCESS table, restricted to in-frame sequences. Some clones are absent from its copies; in checked studies, under half trace to an unresolved V gene, and the reason for the others is unknown. The sample records some 90,000 clones, approximately 89% of which are singletons. Around 0.95% of the sample is in the top ten clones. The germline V gene supplies CDR1 MGHRA and CDR2 YSYEKL. The CDR3 starts with the cysteine, ends with the phenylalanine, and has 17 residues. The kept DNA is CDR3 alone, 51 bases in frame from the first base. V drops 4 bases and J drops 3 bases, leaving 21 bases in between.

The chain couples TRBV4-1 to TRBJ2-5; the D segment is perhaps TRBD1 or TRBD2, each sharing 6 matched bases. This receptor was taken from a woman aged 30 to 39 in good health. The specimen was blood. The CDR3 is CASSPSPGAGQKETQYF. The DNA sequence is given as TGCGCCAGCAGCCCATCCCCGGGGGCGGGCCAAAAAGAGACCCAGTACTTC.